A selection of T cell receptor beta chains follows, all from one sample in a study of T cells in Graves' hyperthyroidism and ophthalmopathy. From the multiplex PCR reads, TCRdb called clonotypes with MiXCR, one entry per CDR3 protein. The profile shows 400,000 to 500,000 distinct CDR3 sequences, about 14% of them singletons. The sample consisted of blood. These receptors originate from a young man with Graves' ophthalmopathy. Each CDR3 is given with its conserved first and last residue. Fields, in order: D gene, V gene, J gene, clone size, CDR3 DNA, CDR3 protein. The D gene is left open where the match is weak. The size entry is marked missing in some rows and otherwise reads once, few, many or a size class.

TRBD2,TRBV15,TRBJ2-1,NA,TGTGCCACCAGCAGAGATGGTAGGACTAGCGGGAGTGTCAACAATGAGCAGTTCTTC,CATSRDGRTSGSVNNEQFF
TRBD2,TRBV5-1,TRBJ2-7,NA,TGTGCCAGCCGAGGGAGGGCAGACGAGCAGTACTTC,CASRGRADEQYF
TRBD2,TRBV3-1,TRBJ2-7,many,TGTGCCAGCAGGGGGACTAGCGGAACCTACGAGCAGTACTTC,CASRGTSGTYEQYF
NA,TRBV4-2,TRBJ2-4,NA,TGTGCCAGCAGCCAAGTCGGGGAGAGAAACATTCAGTACTTC,CASSQVGERNIQYF
NA,TRBV2,TRBJ1-5,many,TGTGCCGTGAGAGATAGCAATCAGCCCCAGCATTTT,CAVRDSNQPQHF
TRBD1,TRBV27,TRBJ2-6,many,TGTGCCAGCAGTTCCCCCGGGACAGCCTCCTCTGGGGCCAACGTCCTGACTTTC,CASSSPGTASSGANVLTF
NA,TRBV3-1,TRBJ2-7,many,TGTGCCAGCAGACGTACTCGGGACGCCTCCTACGAGCAGTACTTC,CASRRTRDASYEQYF
NA,TRBV11-1,TRBJ1-2,many,TGTGCCAGCAGCTCCCGGGAGGAGACGGGTGGCTACACCTTC,CASSSREETGGYTF
NA,TRBV7-9,TRBJ2-5,few,TGTGCCAGCAGGCCCTGGACCGACCAAGAGACCCAGTACTTC,CASRPWTDQETQYF
NA,TRBV25-1,TRBJ1-2,many,TGTGCCAGCAGTCCCTCCCGGAACAACGGCTACACCTTC,CASSPSRNNGYTF
TRBD2,TRBV27,TRBJ2-1,many,TGTGCCAGCAGCTCCGGGACTAACTACAATGAGCAGTTCTTC,CASSSGTNYNEQFF
NA,TRBV24-1,TRBJ2-5,many,TGTGCCACCAGTGTGAACGACGGAGCGGGCCAAGAGACCCAGTACTTC,CATSVNDGAGQETQYF
NA,TRBV6-1,TRBJ1-5,NA,TGTGCCAGCACGCGGCACCAGGATACGCCCCAGCATTTT,CASTRHQDTPQHF
NA,TRBV29-1,TRBJ2-3,many,TGCAGCGTTGATGTGGTTATTGGAACAGATACGCAGTATTTT,CSVDVVIGTDTQYF
NA,TRBV27,TRBJ1-4,few,TGTGCCAGCAGTTTGGACGGTAAACTGTTTTTT,CASSLDGKLFF
NA,TRBV20-1,TRBJ2-3,many,TGCAGTGCTAGAGATATCGGCACAGATACGCAGTATTTT,CSARDIGTDTQYF
TRBD1,TRBV6-2/TRBV6-3,TRBJ1-5,many,TGTGCCAGCAGAAGGACAGGACGGTATCAGCCCCAGCATTTT,CASRRTGRYQPQHF
TRBD1,TRBV2,TRBJ2-7,many,TGTGCCAGCAGACAATCTGGGACAGATAACTCCTACGAGCAGTACTTC,CASRQSGTDNSYEQYF
TRBD1,TRBV27,TRBJ1-1,NA,TGTGCCAGCAGTCCCACAGGGGGGGGCGGCAGGGAGGGCGACACTGAAGCTTTCTTT,CASSPTGGGGREGDTEAFF
NA,TRBV3-1,TRBJ1-6,NA,TGTGCCAGCAGCCAAGGAGGAGAGGTTAATTCACCCCTCCACTTT,CASSQGGEVNSPLHF